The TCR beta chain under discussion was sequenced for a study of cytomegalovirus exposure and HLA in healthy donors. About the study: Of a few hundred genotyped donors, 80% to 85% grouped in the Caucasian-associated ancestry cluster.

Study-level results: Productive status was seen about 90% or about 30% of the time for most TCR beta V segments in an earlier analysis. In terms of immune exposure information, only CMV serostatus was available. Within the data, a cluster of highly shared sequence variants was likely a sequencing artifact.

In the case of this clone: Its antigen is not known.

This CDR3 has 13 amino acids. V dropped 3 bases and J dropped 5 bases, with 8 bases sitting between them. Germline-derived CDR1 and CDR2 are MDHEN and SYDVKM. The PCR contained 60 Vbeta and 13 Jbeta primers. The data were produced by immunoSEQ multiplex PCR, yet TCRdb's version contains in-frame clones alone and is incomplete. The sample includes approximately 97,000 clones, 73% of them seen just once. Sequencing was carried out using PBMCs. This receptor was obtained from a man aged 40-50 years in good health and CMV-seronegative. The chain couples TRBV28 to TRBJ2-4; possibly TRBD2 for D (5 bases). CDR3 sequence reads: CASSFVRENIQYF. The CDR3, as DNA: TGTGCCAGCAGTTTTGTGAGGGAAAACATTCAGTACTTC. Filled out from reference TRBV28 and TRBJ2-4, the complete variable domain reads DVKVTQSSRYLVKRTGEKVFLECVQDMDHENMFWYRQDPGLGLRLIYFSYDVKMKEKGDIPEGYSVSREKKERFSLILESASTNQTSMYLCASSFVRENIQYFGAGTRLSVL.